The sequence of this T cell receptor (beta chain) was determined in a study of immune evolution from preneoplasia to lung adenocarcinoma. This table comes from immunoSEQ multiplex PCR, and its TCRdb copy is limited to in-frame clones, with some not included. The sample has roughly 4,600 clones, about 85% seen once. This clone was seen a few times. Germline trimming cut 5 bases from V and 0 bases from J; bases unmatched to any gene: 3. The CDR3 totals 14 residues. Germline V CDR1 and CDR2: MNHEY, SVGAGI. This TCR came from a donor at least 70 years old with lung adenocarcinoma. The chain is built from TRBV6-5 and TRBJ2-7, with 8 bases matching TRBD2. The specimen was FFPE adjacent normal lung tissue. The DNA of the CDR3 is TGTGCCAGCAGTCGAGGGACTAGCTCCTACGAGCAGTACTTC. Protein product: CASSRGTSSYEQYF.